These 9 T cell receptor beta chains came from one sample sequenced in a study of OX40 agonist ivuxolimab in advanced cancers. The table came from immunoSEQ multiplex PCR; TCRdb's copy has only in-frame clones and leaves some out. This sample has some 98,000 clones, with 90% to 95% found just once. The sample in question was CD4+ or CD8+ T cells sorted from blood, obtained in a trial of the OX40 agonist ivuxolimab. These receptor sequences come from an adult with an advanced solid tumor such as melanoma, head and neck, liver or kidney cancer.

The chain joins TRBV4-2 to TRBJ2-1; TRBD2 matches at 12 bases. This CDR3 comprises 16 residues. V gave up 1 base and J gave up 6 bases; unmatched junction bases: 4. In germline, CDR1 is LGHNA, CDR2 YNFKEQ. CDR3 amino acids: CASSQVETSGGNEQFF. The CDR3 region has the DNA TGTGCCAGCAGCCAAGTGGAGACTAGCGGGGGCAATGAGCAGTTCTTC.

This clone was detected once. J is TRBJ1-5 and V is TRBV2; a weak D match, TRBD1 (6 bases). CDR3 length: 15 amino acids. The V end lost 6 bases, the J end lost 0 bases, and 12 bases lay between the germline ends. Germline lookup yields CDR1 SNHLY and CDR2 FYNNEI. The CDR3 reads CASSWDKHSNQPQHF. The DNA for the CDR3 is TGTGCCAGCAGCTGGGACAAACATAGCAATCAGCCCCAGCATTTT.

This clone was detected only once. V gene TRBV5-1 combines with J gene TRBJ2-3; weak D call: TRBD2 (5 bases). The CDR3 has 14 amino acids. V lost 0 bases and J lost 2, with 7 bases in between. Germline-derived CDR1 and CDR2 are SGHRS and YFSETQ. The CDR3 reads CASSLGTPTDTQYF. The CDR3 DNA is TGCGCCAGCAGCTTGGGGACTCCCACAGATACGCAGTATTTT.

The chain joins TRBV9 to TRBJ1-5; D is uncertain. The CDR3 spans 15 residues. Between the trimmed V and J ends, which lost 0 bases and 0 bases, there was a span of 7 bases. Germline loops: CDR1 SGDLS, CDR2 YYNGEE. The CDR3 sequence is CASSVGVNSNQPQHF. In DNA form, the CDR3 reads TGTGCCAGCAGCGTAGGGGTCAATAGCAATCAGCCCCAGCATTTT.

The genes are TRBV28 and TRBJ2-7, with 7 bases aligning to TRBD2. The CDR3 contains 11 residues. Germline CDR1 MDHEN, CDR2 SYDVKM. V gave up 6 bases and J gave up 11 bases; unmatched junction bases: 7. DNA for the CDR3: TGTGCCAGCAGGGCGGGAGCGGTGGAGTACTTC. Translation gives CASRAGAVEYF.

This chain's CDR3 is CSVGDPGGGTRTEAFF. DNA for the CDR3: TGCAGCGTTGGTGACCCAGGGGGGGGGACGCGGACTGAAGCTTTCTTT. The chain employs TRBV29-1 and TRBJ1-1; TRBD1 matches 7 bases. CDR1 is SQVTM, CDR2 ANQGSEA, per germline. The CDR3 has 16 amino acids. V lost 4 bases to trimming and J lost 5 bases; unmatched junction nucleotides: 16.

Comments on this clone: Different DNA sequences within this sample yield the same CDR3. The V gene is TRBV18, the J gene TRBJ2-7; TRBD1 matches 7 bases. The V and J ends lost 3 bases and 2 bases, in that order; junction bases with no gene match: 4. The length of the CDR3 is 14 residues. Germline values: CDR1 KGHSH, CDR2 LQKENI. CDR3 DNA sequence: TGTGCCAGCTCACCGCCGGGACAGCCCTACGAGCAGTACTTC. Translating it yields CASSPPGQPYEQYF.

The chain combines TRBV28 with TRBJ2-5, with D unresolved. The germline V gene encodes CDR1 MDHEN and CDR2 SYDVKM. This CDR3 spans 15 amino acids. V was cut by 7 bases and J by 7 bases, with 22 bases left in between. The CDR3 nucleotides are TGTGCCAGCACCAAGGGTACAGTTACTTCAGGGACCCAGTACTTC. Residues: CASTKGTVTSGTQYF.

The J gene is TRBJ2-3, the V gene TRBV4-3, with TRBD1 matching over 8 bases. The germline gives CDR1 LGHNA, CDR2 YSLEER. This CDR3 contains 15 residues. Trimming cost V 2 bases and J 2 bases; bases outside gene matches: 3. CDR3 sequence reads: CASSQRTGITDTQYF. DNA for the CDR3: TGCGCCAGCAGCCAACGGACAGGGATCACAGATACGCAGTATTTT.